This entry lists 20 T cell receptor beta chains sequenced from one sample in a study of blood T cells in healthy people across ages. A second PCR of about 6 to 11 cycles used a sample-barcoded 5' primer and a J-beta primer mix. TCRdb used MiXCR to reprocess the 5' RACE reads, holding one entry per CDR3 protein. There are 1.5 million to 2 million distinct CDR3 sequences in the sample; approximately 30% occur only once, and about 7.7% lies in the top ten. Material for sequencing was blood. These receptor sequences come from a woman aged 25-40 years in good health.

In the case of this clonotype: This may come from a read error, since a much larger clone is one base off. The CDR3 loop reads CASGDGGSSYEQFF. CDR3 coding DNA: TGTGCCAGCGGTGATGGCGGGAGCTCCTACGAGCAGTTCTTC. V is TRBV7-2 and J is TRBJ2-1; TRBD2 matches at 7 bases. The CDR3 contains 14 residues. Germline lookup yields CDR1 SGHTA and CDR2 FQGNSA. Trimming cost V 8 bases and J 10 bases; bases outside gene matches: 14.

This chain joins TRBV29-1 and TRBJ1-4, with 7 bases matching TRBD1. Losses at the gene ends were 4 bases for V and 8 bases for J; bases not matched to a gene: 7. From germline, CDR1 is SQVTM and CDR2 ANQGSEA. The CDR3 is 13 amino acids. CDR3: CSVGSQGGEKLFF. DNA for the CDR3: TGCAGCGTTGGGTCCCAGGGGGGAGAAAAACTGTTTTTT.

The chain has TRBV20-1 and TRBJ1-6; D gene uncertain. The CDR3 length is 13 residues. Trimming took 4 bases from V and 7 from J, leaving 11 bases between them. Germline V gene sequence: CDR1 DFQATT, CDR2 SNEGSKA (reference sequence). CDR3 loop: CSATNQANSPLHF. The CDR3 DNA reads as TGCAGTGCTACAAATCAGGCAAATTCACCCCTCCACTTT.

Comments on this clonotype: Possible read error: a much larger clone is one base away. The chain has TRBV6-2 or TRBV6-3 and TRBJ2-4; D not resolved. The V and J ends lost 5 bases and 13 bases respectively, with 24 bases between them. This CDR3 region has 15 residues. Germline V gives CDR1 MNHEY, CDR2 SVGEGT. The DNA for the CDR3 is TGTGCCAGCAGTGATGTACCGTCATCCTACAATGAGCAGTACTTC. Translation gives CASSDVPSSYNEQYF.

The chain is built from TRBV20-1 and TRBJ2-1; 8 bases match TRBD2. Germline CDR1 DFQATT, CDR2 SNEGSKA (reference sequence). The CDR3 is 15 residues long. V shed 6 bases and J 5 bases; nucleotides not matched to a gene: 12. CDR3 sequence (DNA): TGCAGTGCCCTGCACCTGGGCGGGGGGAACAATGAGCAGTTCTTC. It encodes CSALHLGGGNNEQFF.

A few counts support this clonotype. It is unclear where the CDR3 begins or ends on the DNA, so no DNA is shown, and the CDR3 is as TCRdb lists it. The chain is built from TRBV7-2 and TRBJ2-1; the table calls TRBD1, which could not be checked here. 15 amino acids form the CDR3, both terminal residues included. Germline V gene data show CDR1 as SGHTA and CDR2 as FQGNSA. CDR3: CASSYFATGADWRFF.

This clonotype was detected only a few times. The chain employs TRBV20-1 and TRBJ1-2, with D maybe TRBD1 (6 bases). Germline V gene lookup returns CDR1 DFQATT and CDR2 SNEGSKA (reference sequence). The CDR3 is made up of 16 amino acids. Trimming pared 6 bases from V and 1 base from J, leaving 21 bases between. The CDR3 reads CSALPPGQIINYGYTF. In DNA form, the CDR3 reads TGCAGTGCCCTGCCCCCCGGACAGATTATTAACTATGGCTACACCTTC.

The rearrangement links TRBV30 to TRBJ2-7; D perhaps matches TRBD2 (6 bases). The V and J ends lost 0 bases and 5 bases respectively, with 14 bases between them. In germline, CDR1 is GTSNPN, CDR2 SVGIG (reference sequence). This CDR3 is 14 amino acids long. CDR3 in DNA: TGTGCCTGGAGTGTACTTGGGACGGGGGACGAGCAGTACTTC. Translation: CAWSVLGTGDEQYF.

This clonotype was counted only a few times. The chain uses TRBV6-5 and TRBJ2-3; 7 nucleotides match TRBD2. The CDR3 has 13 residues. V was clipped by 5 bases and J by 5 bases; unmatched bases: 4. Germline V gene lookup returns CDR1 MNHEY and CDR2 SVGAGI. The CDR3 is CASSRLARDTQYF. DNA for the CDR3: TGTGCCAGCAGTCGACTAGCCAGAGATACGCAGTATTTT.

The V gene is TRBV5-4, the J gene TRBJ2-1; weak D call: TRBD2 (5 bases). Trimming pared 4 bases from V and 7 bases from J, leaving 12 bases between. Germline V lookup: CDR1 SGHNT, CDR2 YYREEE (reference sequence). The CDR3 is 13 amino acids. CDR3 loop: CASSPGEMNEQFF. CDR3 DNA sequence: TGTGCCAGCAGCCCCGGGGAGATGAATGAGCAGTTCTTC.

The V call is TRBV4-3, the J call TRBJ1-6, with D possibly being TRBD1 (5 bases). This CDR3 is built from 18 residues. V lost 1 base and J lost 8, with 21 bases in between. Germline V lookup: CDR1 LGHNA, CDR2 YSLEER. The DNA of the CDR3 is TGCGCCAGCAGCCAAGCCAGAGTAGGGGTCCCCTTTGATTCACCCCTCCACTTT. Amino acid sequence: CASSQARVGVPFDSPLHF.

The sample holds a few counts of this clonotype. The chain combines TRBV20-1 with TRBJ1-2, with D uncertain. V dropped 6 bases and J dropped 4 bases, with 15 bases sitting between them. Germline V gives CDR1 DFQATT, CDR2 SNEGSKA (reference sequence). The CDR3 is 13 amino acids. CDR3 sequence (DNA): TGCAGTGCGACACACCCAGAGGGCTATGGCTACACCTTC. It translates to CSATHPEGYGYTF.

This clonotype was seen more than once but under ten times. The chain combines TRBV12-3 or TRBV12-4 with TRBJ2-3; 7 nucleotides line up with TRBD2. The CDR3 spans 10 residues. J lost 13 bases, V lost 6 bases, and 4 bases had no gene match. The CDR3 region has the DNA TGTGCCAGCAGCGGGACTATGGAGTATTTT. Translating gives CASSGTMEYF.

Details on this clonotype: A much larger clone differs from this one at a single base, so this may be a read error. The chain is built from TRBV2 and TRBJ2-5; D unclear. Germline-derived CDR1 and CDR2 are SNHLY and FYNNEI. The CDR3 length is 13 residues. The ends were cut back, 6 bases at V and 3 bases at J, with 11 bases in the middle. Written as DNA, the CDR3 is TGTGCCAGCAGGGCGGAAAGAGAAGAGACCCAGTACTTC. Translation gives CASRAEREETQYF.

V and J are TRBV4-1 and TRBJ1-2; no reliable D call. CDR1 MGHRA and CDR2 YSYEKL come from the germline V gene. This CDR3 has 13 amino acids. V dropped 3 bases and J dropped 8 bases, with 13 bases sitting between them. CDR3 sequence reads: CASSQSQGRGYTF. The CDR3 nucleotides are TGCGCCAGCAGCCAGAGTCAAGGGCGGGGCTACACCTTC.

This clonotype was seen ten or more times. This rearrangement joins TRBV29-1 to TRBJ2-3; D call uncertain. V shed 4 bases and J shed 6 bases, with 11 bases lying between them. In germline, CDR1 is SQVTM, CDR2 ANQGSEA. This CDR3 region has 12 residues. The DNA of the CDR3 is TGCAGCGTTGGACGCCCGCCGGATACGCAGTATTTT. It is translated as CSVGRPPDTQYF.

Ten or more counts support this clonotype. The chain combines TRBV10-2 with TRBJ2-1; 7 bases align to TRBD1. Germline trimming cut 6 bases from V and 0 bases from J; bases unmatched to any gene: 5. Germline lookup yields CDR1 WSHSY and CDR2 SAAADI. The CDR3 loop spans 15 amino acids. The CDR3 coding sequence is TGCGCCAGCAGAGACAGGGCACCCTCCTACAATGAGCAGTTCTTC. This gives the protein CASRDRAPSYNEQFF.

This clonotype was seen many times. The chain joins TRBV7-2 to TRBJ2-3; D is perhaps TRBD1 (5 bases). The germline gives CDR1 SGHTA, CDR2 FQGNSA. The CDR3 runs 14 residues. V was clipped by 1 base and J by 4 bases, with 9 bases between them. The DNA for the CDR3 is TGTGCCAGCAGCTTAGAGGCAGGGCCAGATACGCAGTATTTT. This sequence encodes CASSLEAGPDTQYF.

This clonotype has more than one count but fewer than ten. In DNA, the CDR3 is TGCAGCGTTTTTTCGAAAAACACTGAAGCTTTCTTT. Amino acid sequence: CSVFSKNTEAFF. The chain combines TRBV29-1 with TRBJ1-1; D not certain. The CDR3 loop spans 12 amino acids. Germline lookup yields CDR1 SQVTM and CDR2 ANQGSEA. The V gene lost 5 bases and the J gene lost 2 bases, with 9 bases spanning the gap.

The chain has TRBV5-5 and TRBJ2-7; D unresolved. Germline lookup yields CDR1 SGHKS and CDR2 YYEKEE (reference sequence). The CDR3 runs to 12 residues. The germline V and J ends were trimmed by 2 bases and 7 bases, with 10 bases remaining between them. The CDR3 loop is CASSFILNEQYF. In DNA form, the CDR3 reads TGTGCCAGCAGCTTTATTCTCAATGAGCAGTACTTC. Complete variable domain (other parts from reference TRBV5-5 and TRBJ2-7): DAGVTQSPTHLIKTRGQQVTLRCSPISGHKSVSWYQQVLGQGPQFIFQYYEKEERGRGNFPDRFSARQFPNYSSELNVNALLLGDSALYLCASSFILNEQYFGPGTRLTVT.